This T cell receptor (beta chain) appears in the sequencing data of a study of blood T cell repertoires in COVID-19. As for the study in general: The origin of the acute and convalescent COVID-19 samples was the United States, Italy and Spain. PBMCs, B-cell-depleted T cells, or T cells were the source of the cDNA or gDNA that made up the material.

Original processing methods: Amplification with reference gene primers provided the estimates of nucleated cell counts. Data came from immunoSEQ multiplex PCR; TCRdb stores just in-frame clones and leaves some out. The DNA was the basis for D and trimming; V, J and clone size are from that table. In the table there are 350,000 to 450,000 clones, roughly 85% of which are singletons. The CDR3 runs 14 residues. V lost 3 bases to trimming and J lost 0 bases, with 7 bases between them. Germline loops: CDR1 WNHNN, CDR2 SYGVQD (reference sequence). The sequenced sample was peripheral blood. The genes are TRBV10-1 and TRBJ2-3; D uncertain. This receptor was identified in a woman between 18 and 30 years old with acute or convalescent COVID-19. The CDR3 spells CASSDSTSTDTQYF. The CDR3 region has the DNA TGCGCCAGCAGTGACTCCACTAGCACAGATACGCAGTATTTT.